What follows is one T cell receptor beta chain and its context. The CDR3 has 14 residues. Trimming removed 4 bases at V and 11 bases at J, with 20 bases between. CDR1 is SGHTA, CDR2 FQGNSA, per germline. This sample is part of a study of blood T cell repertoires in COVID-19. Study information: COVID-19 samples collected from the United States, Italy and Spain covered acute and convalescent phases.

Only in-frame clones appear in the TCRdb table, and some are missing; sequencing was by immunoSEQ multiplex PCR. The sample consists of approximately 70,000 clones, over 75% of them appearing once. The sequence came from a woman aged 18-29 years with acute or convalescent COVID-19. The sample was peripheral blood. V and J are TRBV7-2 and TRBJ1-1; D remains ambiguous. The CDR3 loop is CASSSNRDPTGAFF. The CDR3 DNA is TGTGCCAGCAGCTCTAACCGGGATCCAACCGGGGCTTTCTTT.